These 30 T cell receptor beta chains originate from one sample sequenced in a study of OX40 agonist ivuxolimab in advanced cancers. Only in-frame clones appear in the TCRdb table, and some are missing; sequencing was by immunoSEQ multiplex PCR. The sample lists tens of thousands of clones, 87% seen once, with about 4.1% in the top ten. Sample: CD4+ or CD8+ T cells sorted from blood, taken in a trial of the OX40 agonist ivuxolimab. The receptor source for this set is an adult with an advanced solid tumor such as melanoma, head and neck, liver or kidney cancer.

The chain has TRBV27 and TRBJ2-5; D unclear. This CDR3 is built from 12 residues. Trimming removed 6 bases from V and 2 bases from J, with 7 bases in between. CDR1 is MNHEY and CDR2 is SMNVEV in the germline V gene (reference sequence). The CDR3, as DNA: TGTGCCAGCAGCCCCTCTCAAGAGACCCAGTACTTC. Translated: CASSPSQETQYF.

This sequence joins TRBV9 and TRBJ2-6; 7 bases are a match to TRBD1. CDR3 length: 19 residues. The trim removed 4 bases at V and 0 bases at J, leaving 13 bases unmatched. Germline CDR1 SGDLS, CDR2 YYNGEE. Here the CDR3 DNA reads TGTGCCAGCAGCTTGCCCGGGACAGCTGTTAACTCTGGGGCCAACGTCCTGACTTTC. It specifies CASSLPGTAVNSGANVLTF.

V is TRBV6-6 and J is TRBJ2-5, with D hard to call. Per germline, CDR1 MNHNY and CDR2 SVGAGI (reference sequence). V shed 3 bases and J shed 3 bases, with 5 bases lying between them. The CDR3 has 12 amino acids. The chain's CDR3 is CASSYMKETQYF. In DNA, the CDR3 is TGTGCCAGCAGTTATATGAAAGAGACCCAGTACTTC.

V gene TRBV7-9 combines with J gene TRBJ1-2, with D unclear. From germline, CDR1 is SEHNR and CDR2 FQNEAQ (reference sequence). Trimming left V 4 bases short and J 1 base short, with 13 bases between. The CDR3 loop spans 15 amino acids. The CDR3 region has the DNA TGTGCCAGCAGCTCAACCGCACAGATTAACTATGGCTACACCTTC. Translated, it gives CASSSTAQINYGYTF.

The chain combines TRBV11-2 with TRBJ1-1; no clear D gene. Trimming shortened V by 6 bases and J by 4 bases, and 3 bases separated the two germline ends. There are 10 residues in the CDR3. Germline values: CDR1 SGHAT, CDR2 FQNNGV. CDR3 sequence: CASRSTEAFF. The CDR3 DNA reads as TGTGCCAGCAGAAGCACTGAAGCTTTCTTT.

The chain carries TRBV7-3 and TRBJ2-7, with 10 bases that match TRBD2. CDR3 length equals 15 residues. Germline V CDR1 and CDR2: SGHTA, FQGTGA. Trimming removed 5 bases from V and 6 bases from J; junction bases left unmatched: 10. The CDR3 DNA is TGTGCCAGCAGCCCCACTCTAGCGGGAGTGGGCGAGCAGTACTTC. It is translated as CASSPTLAGVGEQYF.

The gene calls are TRBV14 and TRBJ1-1, with a tentative D call TRBD1 (5 bases). The germline gives CDR1 SGHDN, CDR2 FVKESK. This CDR3 has 13 amino acids. V shed 1 base and J shed 11 bases, with 14 bases lying between them. The CDR3 protein is CASSQVEWDRAFF. CDR3 nucleotides: TGTGCCAGCAGCCAAGTCGAGTGGGACCGGGCTTTCTTT.

V is TRBV5-1 and J is TRBJ2-1, with 9 bases that match TRBD2. Germline lookup yields CDR1 SGHRS and CDR2 YFSETQ. With V trimmed by 8 bases and J by 15 bases, 12 bases remained unmatched. The CDR3 sequence is 12 residues long. The CDR3: CASGPLAGILFF. Here the CDR3 DNA reads TGCGCCAGTGGGCCCCTAGCGGGAATTCTGTTCTTC.

The chain joins TRBV2 to TRBJ2-5; the match to TRBD1 covers 8 bases. TRBJ2-7 explains the end of the DNA better; the J call may be wrong. Germline V gene sequence: CDR1 SNHLY, CDR2 FYNNEI. This CDR3 comprises 16 residues. The CDR3 loop is CASSEGEQGAGYEQYF. The CDR3 coding sequence is TGTGCCAGCAGTGAAGGGGAGCAGGGGGCTGGCTACGAGCAGTACTTC.

The V and J genes are TRBV10-3 and TRBJ2-2, with a weak D call TRBD2 (5 bases). CDR3 length: 14 residues. Trimming removed 6 bases at V and 1 base at J, with 9 bases between. From germline, CDR1 is ENHRY and CDR2 SYGVKD. Here the CDR3 DNA reads TGTGCCATCAGGGGCGGGCTGAACACCGGGGAGCTGTTTTTT. This codes for CAIRGGLNTGELFF.

The chain links TRBV18 to TRBJ2-3; D possibly corresponds to TRBD1 (5 bases). Germline values: CDR1 KGHSH, CDR2 LQKENI. The CDR3 sequence is 14 residues long. V lost 3 bases and J lost 6, with 13 bases in between. The CDR3 reads CASSPPLAGDTQYF. DNA of the CDR3: TGTGCCAGCTCACCTCCATTGGCAGGGGATACGCAGTATTTT.

The gene calls are TRBV5-1 and TRBJ2-1; 9 positions agree with TRBD2. CDR1 is SGHRS, CDR2 YFSETQ, per germline. CDR3 size: 15 residues. The trim removed 4 bases at V and 5 bases at J, leaving 7 bases unmatched. The CDR3: CASSLSGSANNEQFF. CDR3 sequence (DNA): TGCGCCAGCAGCCTTAGCGGGAGCGCAAACAATGAGCAGTTCTTC.

The rearrangement uses TRBV5-1 and TRBJ1-4; weak D call: TRBD1 (5 bases). Germline V CDR1 and CDR2: SGHRS, YFSETQ. The CDR3 has 19 residues. V was shortened by 3 bases and J by 0 bases, with 21 bases between the two germline ends. The CDR3 nucleotides read TGCGCCAGCAGCTCAACCCCCACAGGTCAATGGTCAACTAATGAAAAACTGTTTTTT. Translated, it gives CASSSTPTGQWSTNEKLFF.

This clone appeared once. The V gene is TRBV7-8, the J gene TRBJ2-1, with 7 bases matching TRBD1. The CDR3 loop spans 16 amino acids. V lost 5 bases, J lost 0 bases, and 7 bases stayed unmatched. CDR1 is SGHVS and CDR2 is FQNEAQ in the germline V gene. The CDR3 spells CASSPGGSLSYNEQFF. The CDR3 DNA reads TGTGCCAGCAGCCCAGGGGGATCCCTCTCCTACAATGAGCAGTTCTTC.

The CDR3 DNA follows: TGTGCCAGCAGCTTGGGGCGCGACAGGGGTAGCTACGAGCAGTACTTC. It specifies CASSLGRDRGSYEQYF. The V and J genes are TRBV5-4 and TRBJ2-7, with 8 bases matching TRBD1. The CDR3 covers 16 residues. J gave up 3 bases and V 0 bases, and 8 bases lay outside the gene matches. Germline CDR1 is SGHNT and CDR2 is YYREEE (reference sequence).

V usage is TRBV14 and J usage is TRBJ2-7; TRBD2 is a possible D gene (6 bases). The CDR3 contains 12 residues. V lost 3 bases, J lost 9 bases, and 12 bases lay in between. The germline V gene encodes CDR1 SGHDN and CDR2 FVKESK. This CDR3 reads CASSQTGRGQYF. The CDR3 DNA is TGTGCCAGCAGCCAGACGGGGCGGGGGCAGTACTTC. The full variable domain, completed using reference TRBV14 and TRBJ2-7, is EAGVTQFPSHSVIEKGQTVTLRCDPISGHDNLYWYRRVMGKEIKFLLHFVKESKQDESGMPNNRFLAERTGGTYSTLKVQPAELEDSGVYFCASSQTGRGQYFGPGTRLTVT.

This chain links TRBV5-1 with TRBJ1-1, with D maybe TRBD1 (5 bases). CDR1 SGHRS and CDR2 YFSETQ come from the germline V gene. V was shortened by 7 bases and J by 1 base, with 14 bases between the two germline ends. The CDR3 length is 14 residues. CDR3 coding DNA: TGCGCCAGCCGCCAGCTCGGGGGGAACACTGAAGCTTTCTTT. Translated: CASRQLGGNTEAFF. The full variable domain, with the rest looked up from reference TRBV5-1 and TRBJ1-1, is KAGVTQTPRYLIKTRGQQVTLSCSPISGHRSVSWYQQTPGQGLQFLFEYFSETQRNKGNFPGRFSGRQFSNSRSEMNVSTLELGDSALYLCASRQLGGNTEAFFGQGTRLTVV.

The rearrangement uses TRBV19 and TRBJ2-1; the D gene is possibly TRBD2 (6 bases). Looked up from germline, CDR1 is LNHDA and CDR2 is SQIVND (reference sequence). Trimming removed 0 bases at V and 8 bases at J, with 11 bases between. This CDR3 has 14 amino acids. Here the CDR3 reads CASSIDSRGYEQFF. The CDR3, as DNA: TGTGCCAGTAGTATAGATTCGCGGGGCTATGAGCAGTTCTTC.

CDR3 residues: CASSLVLGNTIYF. In DNA, the CDR3 is TGTGCCAGCAGCTTAGTCCTCGGAAACACCATATATTTT. This chain uses TRBV7-2 with TRBJ1-3, with unresolved D. Germline lookup yields CDR1 SGHTA and CDR2 FQGNSA. The CDR3 totals 13 residues. V was trimmed by 1 base and J by 4 bases, leaving 5 bases between them. The entire variable domain, with the rest obtained from reference TRBV7-2 and TRBJ1-3, is as follows: GAGVSQSPSNKVTEKGKDVELRCDPISGHTALYWYRQSLGQGLEFLIYFQGNSAPDKSGLPSDRFSAERTGGSVSTLTIQRTQQEDSAVYLCASSLVLGNTIYFGEGSWLTVV.

With respect to this clone: Germline and junction disagree at one end, which may indicate a read error. CDR3: CASSQPPSYHEQFF. The CDR3 DNA is TGTGCCAGCAGTCAGCCCCCTAGCTACCATGAGCAGTTCTTC. The chain combines TRBV6-5 with TRBJ2-1; TRBD2 might be the D (5 bases). The CDR3 consists of 14 residues. Germline lookup yields CDR1 MNHEY and CDR2 SVGAGI.

This clone came up many times. The V gene is TRBV4-1, the J gene TRBJ1-2, with D perhaps TRBD1 (5 bases). In germline, CDR1 is MGHRA, CDR2 YSYEKL. Deletions cut 2 bases from V and 4 bases from J, with 8 bases between. The CDR3 has 13 amino acids. The CDR3 bases are TGCGCCAGCAGCCAAACAGGATCCTATGGCTACACCTTC. Translated, it gives CASSQTGSYGYTF.

The J gene is TRBJ1-5, the V gene TRBV27; D is ambiguous. CDR3 length: 14 residues. V lost 6 bases and J 7 bases, leaving 16 bases between the germline ends. The germline CDR1 and CDR2 sequences are MNHEY and SMNVEV (reference sequence). The CDR3 nucleotides are TGTGCCAGCAGCCCCTGGACGTACAACCAGCCCCAGCATTTT. This translates into CASSPWTYNQPQHF.

The chain combines TRBV5-1 with TRBJ2-3; 8 nucleotides align to TRBD1. Germline loops: CDR1 SGHRS, CDR2 YFSETQ. The ends lost 1 base at V and 2 bases at J; junction bases unmatched: 9. This CDR3 has 17 amino acids. The CDR3 nucleotides read TGCGCCAGCAGCTTGATTCAAACAGGGGGATCCACAGATACGCAGTATTTT. It specifies CASSLIQTGGSTDTQYF.

The gene calls are TRBV7-2 and TRBJ2-4, with 10 bases that match TRBD1. The CDR3 runs to 17 residues. After removal of 1 base from V and 0 bases from J, the junction contained 3 bases not matched to a gene. CDR1 SGHTA and CDR2 FQGNSA come from the germline V gene. The CDR3, as DNA: TGTGCCAGCAGCTTAGGGGGGGACAGGGGAGCCAAAAACATTCAGTACTTC. This gives the protein CASSLGGDRGAKNIQYF. The whole variable domain, remainder taken from reference TRBV7-2 and TRBJ2-4, is GAGVSQSPSNKVTEKGKDVELRCDPISGHTALYWYRQSLGQGLEFLIYFQGNSAPDKSGLPSDRFSAERTGGSVSTLTIQRTQQEDSAVYLCASSLGGDRGAKNIQYFGAGTRLSVL.

The V call is TRBV6-1, the J call TRBJ1-5; maybe TRBD1 (6 bases). This CDR3 is built from 15 residues. V shed 5 bases and J shed 6 bases, with 17 bases lying between them. CDR1 is MNHNS, CDR2 SASEGT, per germline. CDR3 nucleotide sequence: TGTGCCAGCAGTCCCCGACAGGACCCTCGTCAGCCCCAGCATTTT. This translates into CASSPRQDPRQPQHF.

The V and J genes are TRBV7-3 and TRBJ1-4, with TRBD1 matching over 7 bases. With V trimmed by 6 bases and J by 3 bases, 22 bases remained unmatched. This CDR3 spans 20 amino acids. Germline CDR1 SGHTA, CDR2 FQGTGA. In nucleotides, the CDR3 is TGTGCCAGCAGTCTTACGTCCTCTGAGCAAGGGGGCCTAGCTAATGAAAAACTGTTTTTT. Protein sequence: CASSLTSSEQGGLANEKLFF.

The rearrangement links TRBV4-3 to TRBJ1-3; 9 positions agree with TRBD1. Germline lookup yields CDR1 LGHNA and CDR2 YSLEER. After removal of 5 bases from V and 0 bases from J, the junction contained 11 bases not matched to a gene. This CDR3 is 18 amino acids long. The CDR3 DNA reads as TGCGCCAGCAGCACCGGGAACACAGGGGGCCTCTCTGGAAACACCATATATTTT. Protein sequence: CASSTGNTGGLSGNTIYF.

The chain couples TRBV7-7 to TRBJ2-1; possible D gene TRBD2, 5 bases. This CDR3 spans 15 amino acids. Deletions cut 5 bases from V and 0 bases from J, with 11 bases between. Germline CDR1 is SSHAT and CDR2 is FNYEAQ (reference sequence). DNA of the CDR3: TGTGCCAGCAGCCGCGAGGGCGGCTCCTACAATGAGCAGTTCTTC. This encodes CASSREGGSYNEQFF.

The chain uses TRBV5-4 and TRBJ2-2, with 10 nucleotides matching TRBD2. Looked up from germline, CDR1 is SGHNT and CDR2 is YYREEE (reference sequence). The CDR3 extends over 16 amino acids. Trimming took 2 bases from V and 4 from J; bases not matched to a gene: 5. CDR3 coding DNA: TGTGCCAGCAGCTTAAGCGGGAGGGAGGGCACCGGGGAGCTGTTTTTT. Its protein is CASSLSGREGTGELFF.

This rearrangement joins TRBV6-5 to TRBJ2-2; D unresolved. CDR1 MNHEY and CDR2 SVGAGI come from the germline V gene. V shed 6 bases and J shed 4 bases, with 9 bases lying between them. The CDR3 consists of 13 residues. In DNA, the CDR3 is TGTGCCAGCAGGAAGACTGCCACCGGGGAGCTGTTTTTT. It translates to CASRKTATGELFF.